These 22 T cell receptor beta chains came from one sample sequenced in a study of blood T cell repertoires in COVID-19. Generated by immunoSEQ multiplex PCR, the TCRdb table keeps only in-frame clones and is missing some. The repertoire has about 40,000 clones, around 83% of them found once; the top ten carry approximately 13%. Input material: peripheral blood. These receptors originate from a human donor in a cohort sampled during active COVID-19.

The CDR3 spells CASRTGAAGTDTQYF. The CDR3 DNA follows: TGCGCCAGCAGAACAGGGGCCGCCGGCACAGATACGCAGTATTTT. The chain has TRBV5-1 and TRBJ2-3, with 7 bases aligning to TRBD1. Germline V gene lookup returns CDR1 SGHRS and CDR2 YFSETQ. J gave up 1 base and V 5 bases, and 7 bases lay outside the gene matches. This CDR3 region has 15 residues.

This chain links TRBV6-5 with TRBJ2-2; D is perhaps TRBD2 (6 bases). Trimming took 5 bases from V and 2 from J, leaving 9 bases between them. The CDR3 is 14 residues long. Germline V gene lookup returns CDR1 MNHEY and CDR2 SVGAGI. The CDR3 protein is CASSRDFNTGELFF. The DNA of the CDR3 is TGTGCCAGCAGTCGGGACTTCAACACCGGGGAGCTGTTTTTT.

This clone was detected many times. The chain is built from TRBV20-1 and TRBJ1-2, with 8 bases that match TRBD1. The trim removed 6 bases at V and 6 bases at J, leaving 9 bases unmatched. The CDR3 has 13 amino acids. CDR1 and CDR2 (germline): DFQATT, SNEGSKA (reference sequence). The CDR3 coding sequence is TGCAGTGCCAGTACAGGGGGACGAGATGGCTACACCTTC. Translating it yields CSASTGGRDGYTF.

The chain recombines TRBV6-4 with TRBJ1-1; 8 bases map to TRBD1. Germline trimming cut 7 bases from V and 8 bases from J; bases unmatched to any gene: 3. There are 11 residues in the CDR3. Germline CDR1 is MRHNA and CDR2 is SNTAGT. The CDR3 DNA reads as TGTGCCAGCATCCAGGGGGCGGAAGCTTTCTTT. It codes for CASIQGAEAFF.

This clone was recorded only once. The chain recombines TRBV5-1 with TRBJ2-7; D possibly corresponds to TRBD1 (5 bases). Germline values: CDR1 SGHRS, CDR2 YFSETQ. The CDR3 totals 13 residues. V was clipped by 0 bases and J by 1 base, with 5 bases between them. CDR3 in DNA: TGCGCCAGCAGCTTGGGACAGTCCTACGAGCAGTACTTC. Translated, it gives CASSLGQSYEQYF.

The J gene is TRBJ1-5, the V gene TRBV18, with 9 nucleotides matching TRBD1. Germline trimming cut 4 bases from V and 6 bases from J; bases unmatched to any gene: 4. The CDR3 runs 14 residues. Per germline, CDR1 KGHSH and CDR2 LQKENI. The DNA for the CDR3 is TGTGCCAGCTCACAGACAGGGGGTCCTCAGCCCCAGCATTTT. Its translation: CASSQTGGPQPQHF. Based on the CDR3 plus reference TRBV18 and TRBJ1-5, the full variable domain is NAGVMQNPRHLVRRRGQEARLRCSPMKGHSHVYWYRQLPEEGLKFMVYLQKENIIDESGMPKERFSAEFPKEGPSILRIQQVVRGDSAAYFCASSQTGGPQPQHFGDGTRLSIL.

This CDR3 is CASSEARPGTGVGLHEQYF. The CDR3 DNA reads TGTGCCAGCAGTGAAGCACGGCCCGGGACAGGGGTAGGTCTCCACGAGCAGTACTTC. V usage is TRBV6-1 and J usage is TRBJ2-7; 10 bases match TRBD1. The junction had 16 bases not matched to a gene; V was cut back by 0 bases and J by 5 bases. CDR1 is MNHNS, CDR2 SASEGT, per germline. This CDR3 comprises 19 residues.

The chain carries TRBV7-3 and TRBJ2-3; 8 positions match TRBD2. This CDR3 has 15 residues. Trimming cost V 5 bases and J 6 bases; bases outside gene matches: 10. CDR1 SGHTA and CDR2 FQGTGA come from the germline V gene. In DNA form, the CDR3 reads TGTGCCAGCAGCCAGCAGGGCGGGGGGCTGGATACGCAGTATTTT. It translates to CASSQQGGGLDTQYF.

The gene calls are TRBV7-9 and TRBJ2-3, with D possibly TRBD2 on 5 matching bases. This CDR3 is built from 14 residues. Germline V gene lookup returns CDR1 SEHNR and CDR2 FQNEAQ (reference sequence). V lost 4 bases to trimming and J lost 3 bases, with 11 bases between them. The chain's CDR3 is CASSSTDLTDTQYF. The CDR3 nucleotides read TGTGCCAGCAGCTCGACGGACTTAACAGATACGCAGTATTTT.

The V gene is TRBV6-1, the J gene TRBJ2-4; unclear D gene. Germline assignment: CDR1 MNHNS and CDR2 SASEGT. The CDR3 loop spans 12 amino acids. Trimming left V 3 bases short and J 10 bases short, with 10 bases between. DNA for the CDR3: TGTGCCAGCAGTGAGTTAGACTCAATTCAGTACTTC. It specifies CASSELDSIQYF.

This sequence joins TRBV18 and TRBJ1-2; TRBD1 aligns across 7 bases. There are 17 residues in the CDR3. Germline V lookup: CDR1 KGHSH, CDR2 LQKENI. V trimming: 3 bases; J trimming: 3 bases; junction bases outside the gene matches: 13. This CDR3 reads CASSPPPRQGWDYGYTF. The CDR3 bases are TGTGCCAGCTCACCTCCACCTCGACAGGGCTGGGACTATGGCTACACCTTC.

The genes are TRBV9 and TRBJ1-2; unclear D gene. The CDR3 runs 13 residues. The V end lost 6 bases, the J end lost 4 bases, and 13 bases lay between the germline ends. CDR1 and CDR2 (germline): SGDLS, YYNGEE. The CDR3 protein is CASTGGEPYGYTF. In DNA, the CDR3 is TGTGCCAGCACCGGTGGGGAGCCCTATGGCTACACCTTC.

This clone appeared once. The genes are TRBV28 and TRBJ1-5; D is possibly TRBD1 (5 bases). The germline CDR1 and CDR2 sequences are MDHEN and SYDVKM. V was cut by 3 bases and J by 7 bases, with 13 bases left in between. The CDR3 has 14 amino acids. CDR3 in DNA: TGTGCCAGCAGTTTGGGGAGGGGAGGGCAGCCCCAGCATTTT. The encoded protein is CASSLGRGGQPQHF.

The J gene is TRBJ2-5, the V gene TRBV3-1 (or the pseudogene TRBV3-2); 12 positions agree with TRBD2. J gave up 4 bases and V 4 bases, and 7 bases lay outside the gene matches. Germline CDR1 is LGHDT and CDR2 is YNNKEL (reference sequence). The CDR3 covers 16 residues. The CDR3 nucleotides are TGTGCCAGCAGCCCAGGACTAGCGGGGAGGGGAGAGACCCAGTACTTC. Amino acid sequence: CASSPGLAGRGETQYF.

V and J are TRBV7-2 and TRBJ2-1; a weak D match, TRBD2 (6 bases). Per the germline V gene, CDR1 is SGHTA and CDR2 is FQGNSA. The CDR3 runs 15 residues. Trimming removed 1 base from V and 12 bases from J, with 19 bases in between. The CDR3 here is CASSLGGNGGRRQFF. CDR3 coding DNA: TGTGCCAGCAGCTTAGGGGGGAACGGGGGTCGTCGGCAGTTCTTC.

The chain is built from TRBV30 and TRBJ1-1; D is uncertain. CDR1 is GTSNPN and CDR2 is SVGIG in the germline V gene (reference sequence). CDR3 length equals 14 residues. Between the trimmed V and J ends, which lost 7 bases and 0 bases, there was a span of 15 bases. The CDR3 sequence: CAFKWASVNTEAFF. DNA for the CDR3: TGTGCCTTTAAATGGGCTTCGGTGAACACTGAAGCTTTCTTT.

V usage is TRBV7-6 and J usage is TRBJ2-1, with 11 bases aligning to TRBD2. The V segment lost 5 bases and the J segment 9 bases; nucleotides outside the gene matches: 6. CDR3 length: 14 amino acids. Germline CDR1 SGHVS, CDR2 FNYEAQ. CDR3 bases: TGTGCCAGCAGCACTAGCGGGGGCACTTTTGAGCAGTTCTTC. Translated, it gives CASSTSGGTFEQFF.

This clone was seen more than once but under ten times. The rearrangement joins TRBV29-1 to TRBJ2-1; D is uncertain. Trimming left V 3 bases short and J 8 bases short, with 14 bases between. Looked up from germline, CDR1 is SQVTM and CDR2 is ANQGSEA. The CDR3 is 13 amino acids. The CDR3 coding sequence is TGCAGCGTTGACAGGCCCGGATTCGATGAGCAGTTCTTC. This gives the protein CSVDRPGFDEQFF.

The DNA of the CDR3 is TGTGCCAGCAGCCTAAGGGGGCGGACCCAGTACTTC. Its protein is CASSLRGRTQYF. V gene TRBV11-2 combines with J gene TRBJ2-5; TRBD1 matches at 7 bases. CDR3 length equals 12 residues. Germline V gives CDR1 SGHAT, CDR2 FQNNGV. The V and J ends lost 5 bases and 7 bases, in that order; junction bases with no gene match: 4.

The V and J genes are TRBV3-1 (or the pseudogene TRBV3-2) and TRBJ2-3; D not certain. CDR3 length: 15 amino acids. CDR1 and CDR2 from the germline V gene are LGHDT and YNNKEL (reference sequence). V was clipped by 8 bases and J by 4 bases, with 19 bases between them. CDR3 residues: CASRGLPPSPDTQYF. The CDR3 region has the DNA TGTGCCAGCCGCGGTCTACCACCTTCCCCAGATACGCAGTATTTT.

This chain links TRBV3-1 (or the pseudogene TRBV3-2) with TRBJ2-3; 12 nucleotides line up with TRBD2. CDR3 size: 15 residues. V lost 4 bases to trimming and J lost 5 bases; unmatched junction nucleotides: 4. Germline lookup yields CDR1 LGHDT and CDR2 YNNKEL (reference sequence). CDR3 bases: TGTGCCAGCAGCCGGACTAGCGGGGTAATAGATACGCAGTATTTT. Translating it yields CASSRTSGVIDTQYF.

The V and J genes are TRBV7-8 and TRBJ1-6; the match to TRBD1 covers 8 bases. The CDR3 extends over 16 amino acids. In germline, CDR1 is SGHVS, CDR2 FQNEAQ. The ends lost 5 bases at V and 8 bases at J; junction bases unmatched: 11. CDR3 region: CASSPRGQGRDSPLHF. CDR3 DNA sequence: TGTGCCAGCAGCCCCCGCGGACAGGGAAGAGATTCACCCCTCCACTTT.